Listed below are T cell receptor beta chains from one sample, sequenced in a study of T cell responses to AZD1222 COVID-19 vaccine. Method: immunoSEQ multiplex PCR; TCRdb's copy keeps in-frame clones and lacks some. The table includes about 150,000 clones, 91% detected once. The sequences come from peripheral blood, collected 28 days after the second AZD1222 dose. The receptors come from an adult who received the AZD1222 COVID-19 vaccine. The CDR3 runs from the conserved cysteine through the conserved F or W. D genes are given only for firm matches. Size tells how often a clone was seen (once, few, many) or the class of an expanded clone, and some rows leave it out.

CDR3: CASSLFVARNTEAFF
DNA: TGTGCCAGCAGTTTATTCGTAGCGCGGAACACTGAAGCTTTCTTT
D: .
J: TRBJ1-1
size: .
length: 15
V: TRBV28

CDR3: CASSEETGYNSPLHF
DNA: TGTGCCAGCAGCGAAGAGACGGGCTATAATTCACCCCTCCACTTT
D: .
J: TRBJ1-6
size: .
length: 15
V: TRBV9

CDR3: CASSIEGFWPQHF
DNA: TGTGCCAGTAGTATAGAGGGATTTTGGCCCCAGCATTTT
D: .
J: TRBJ1-5
size: .
length: 13
V: TRBV19

CDR3: CASSRIENTEAFF
DNA: TGTGCCAGCTCCCGTATTGAGAACACTGAAGCTTTCTTT
D: .
J: TRBJ1-1
size: .
length: 13
V: TRBV12-3/TRBV12-4

CDR3: CASSRPSGGPDTQYF
DNA: TGTGCCAGCAGCCGGCCAAGCGGGGGCCCAGATACGCAGTATTTT
D: TRBD2
J: TRBJ2-3
size: .
length: 15
V: TRBV13

CDR3: CASTPLDSPYNEQFF
DNA: TGTGCCAGCACGCCCCTGGACAGCCCTTACAATGAGCAGTTCTTC
D: .
J: TRBJ2-1
size: .
length: 15
V: TRBV28

CDR3: CASRMSGEDTQYF
DNA: TGTGCCAGCAGGATGTCAGGCGAAGATACGCAGTATTTT
D: .
J: TRBJ2-3
size: .
length: 13
V: TRBV3-1/TRBV3-2

CDR3: CASSEGPVGYTF
DNA: TGTGCCAGCAGTGAAGGGCCTGTAGGCTACACCTTC
D: .
J: TRBJ1-2
size: .
length: 12
V: TRBV25-1

CDR3: CASSLGQSTDTQYF
DNA: TGTGCCAGCAGCCTAGGACAGAGCACAGATACGCAGTATTTT
D: .
J: TRBJ2-3
size: .
length: 14
V: TRBV3-1/TRBV3-2

CDR3: CSVEVDYTQQPFF
DNA: TGCAGCGTTGAAGTGGACTATACCCAGCAACCGTTCTTC
D: .
J: TRBJ2-1
size: .
length: 13
V: TRBV29-1

CDR3: CASSLSEAHRRGGTEAFF
DNA: TGTGCCAGCAGCTTAAGTGAAGCACACCGAAGGGGGGGCACTGAAGCTTTCTTT
D: .
J: TRBJ1-1
size: .
length: 18
V: TRBV7-8

CDR3: CASSQGILLRGPNYGYTF
DNA: TGTGCCAGCAGCCAAGGGATTCTCCTGAGGGGTCCCAACTATGGCTACACCTTC
D: .
J: TRBJ1-2
size: .
length: 18
V: TRBV3-1/TRBV3-2

CDR3: CSARDGREYNEQFF
DNA: TGCAGTGCTCGTGACGGGAGAGAGTACAATGAGCAGTTCTTC
D: .
J: TRBJ2-1
size: .
length: 14
V: TRBV20-1

CDR3: CASSLGSTQQYF
DNA: TGTGCCAGCAGCTTAGGCAGCACCCAGCAGTACTTC
D: .
J: TRBJ2-7
size: .
length: 12
V: TRBV7-9

CDR3: CASSQDYGTVNTEAFF
DNA: TGCGCCAGCAGCCAAGATTACGGGACGGTGAACACTGAAGCTTTCTTT
D: .
J: TRBJ1-1
size: .
length: 16
V: TRBV4-1

CDR3: CASSLDPRLNTEAFF
DNA: TGTGCCAGCAGCTTAGATCCCCGCTTGAACACTGAAGCTTTCTTT
D: .
J: TRBJ1-1
size: .
length: 15
V: TRBV11-2

CDR3: CASSARELVTEAFF
DNA: TGTGCCAGCAGTGCCAGGGAGCTAGTCACTGAAGCTTTCTTT
D: .
J: TRBJ1-1
size: .
length: 14
V: TRBV2

CDR3: CASSLDPTEAFF
DNA: TGTGCCAGCAGCTTAGACCCCACTGAAGCTTTCTTT
D: .
J: TRBJ1-1
size: .
length: 12
V: TRBV13

CDR3: CAIVPSGGATDTQYF
DNA: TGTGCCATCGTCCCCAGCGGGGGGGCAACAGATACGCAGTATTTT
D: TRBD2
J: TRBJ2-3
size: .
length: 15
V: TRBV10-3

CDR3: CASSPSGGDSYNEQFF
DNA: TGTGCCAGCAGTCCCTCGGGGGGAGACTCCTACAATGAGCAGTTCTTC
D: TRBD2
J: TRBJ2-1
size: few
length: 16
V: TRBV27

CDR3: CASSQPSWESQETQYF
DNA: TGTGCCAGCAGCCAACCGTCTTGGGAGTCACAAGAGACCCAGTACTTC
D: .
J: TRBJ2-5
size: .
length: 16
V: TRBV14

CDR3: CASSLLGNQETQYF
DNA: TGTGCCAGCAGCTTGCTGGGTAATCAAGAGACCCAGTACTTC
D: .
J: TRBJ2-5
size: .
length: 14
V: TRBV5-8

CDR3: CASSLEGSGGIVAFF
DNA: TGTGCTAGCAGCTTAGAGGGGAGCGGGGGGATTGTAGCTTTCTTT
D: .
J: TRBJ1-1
size: .
length: 15
V: TRBV7-7

CDR3: CASSEGAGVSNTEAFF
DNA: TGTGCCAGCAGTGAAGGGGCGGGGGTATCGAACACTGAAGCTTTCTTT
D: .
J: TRBJ1-1
size: .
length: 16
V: TRBV6-1

CDR3: CASSYSGSNAHTGELFF
DNA: TGTGCCAGCAGTTACTCGGGTTCTAACGCTCACACCGGGGAGCTGTTTTTT
D: .
J: TRBJ2-2
size: .
length: 17
V: TRBV6-7

CDR3: CASSLASNEAFF
DNA: TGCGCCAGCAGCTTGGCCTCTAATGAAGCTTTCTTT
D: .
J: TRBJ1-1
size: .
length: 12
V: TRBV5-1

CDR3: CASSLSTGEHQPQHF
DNA: TGCGCCAGCAGTTTATCTACAGGAGAGCATCAGCCCCAGCATTTT
D: .
J: TRBJ1-5
size: .
length: 15
V: TRBV5-1

CDR3: CSIYSGGTDEQYF
DNA: TGCAGCATTTATTCCGGGGGGACGGACGAGCAGTACTTC
D: TRBD2
J: TRBJ2-7
size: .
length: 13
V: TRBV29-1

CDR3: CASSNRIYGYTF
DNA: TGTGCCAGCAGTAACAGGATCTATGGCTACACCTTC
D: .
J: TRBJ1-2
size: .
length: 12
V: TRBV28

CDR3: CASTGDGVNEQFF
DNA: TGTGCCAGCACCGGAGACGGGGTCAATGAGCAGTTCTTC
D: .
J: TRBJ2-1
size: .
length: 13
V: TRBV2

CDR3: CASSIRQSYEQYF
DNA: TGTGCCAGCAGCATTAGACAGAGCTACGAGCAGTACTTC
D: .
J: TRBJ2-7
size: .
length: 13
V: TRBV21-1

CDR3: CASSPEPDSSYEQYF
DNA: TGTGCCAGCAGCCCAGAACCCGACAGCTCCTACGAGCAGTACTTC
D: .
J: TRBJ2-7
size: .
length: 15
V: TRBV9

CDR3: CASSSRTSSYEQYF
DNA: TGTGCCAGCAGCTCCCGGACTAGCTCCTACGAGCAGTACTTC
D: TRBD2
J: TRBJ2-7
size: .
length: 14
V: TRBV7-9

CDR3: CASSPISSGQRNQPQHF
DNA: TGTGCCAGCAGCCCTATATCTTCCGGACAACGCAATCAGCCCCAGCATTTT
D: .
J: TRBJ1-5
size: .
length: 17
V: TRBV27

CDR3: CASSLGQLSFGEQFF
DNA: TGTGCCAGCAGTTTGGGGCAGCTAAGCTTCGGTGAGCAGTTCTTC
D: .
J: TRBJ2-1
size: .
length: 15
V: TRBV27

CDR3: CASSLHILAGGKNEQFF
DNA: TGTGCCAGCAGCCTCCACATCCTAGCGGGAGGTAAAAATGAGCAGTTCTTC
D: TRBD2
J: TRBJ2-1
size: .
length: 17
V: TRBV7-9

CDR3: CASTSGKGDTQYF
DNA: TGTGCCAGCACTAGCGGGAAGGGAGATACGCAGTATTTT
D: TRBD2
J: TRBJ2-3
size: once
length: 13
V: TRBV13

CDR3: CASSFDDRPYGYTF
DNA: TGTGCCAGCAGTTTCGACGACAGGCCCTATGGCTACACCTTC
D: .
J: TRBJ1-2
size: .
length: 14
V: TRBV28

CDR3: CATSDSRQGTNEKLFF
DNA: TGTGCCACCAGTGATTCCCGACAGGGGACTAATGAAAAACTGTTTTTT
D: TRBD1
J: TRBJ1-4
size: .
length: 16
V: TRBV24-1

CDR3: CASSPPQGTSGRGQETQYF
DNA: TGTGCCAGCAGCCCACCGCAGGGTACTAGCGGGAGGGGACAAGAGACCCAGTACTTC
D: TRBD2
J: TRBJ2-5
size: .
length: 19
V: TRBV7-7

CDR3: CASSPNGLTEAFF
DNA: TGTGCCAGCAGCCCTAACGGGCTCACTGAAGCTTTCTTT
D: .
J: TRBJ1-1
size: .
length: 13
V: TRBV5-8

CDR3: CASSTDWRTEAFF
DNA: TGTGCCAGCAGTACAGATTGGCGGACTGAAGCTTTCTTT
D: .
J: TRBJ1-1
size: .
length: 13
V: TRBV6-5

CDR3: CASSMASPNYEQYF
DNA: TGTGCCAGTAGTATGGCTAGCCCTAACTACGAGCAGTACTTC
D: .
J: TRBJ2-7
size: .
length: 14
V: TRBV19

CDR3: CASSEAESWGNTIYF
DNA: TGTGCCAGCAGTGAGGCGGAGTCATGGGGAAACACCATATATTTT
D: .
J: TRBJ1-3
size: .
length: 15
V: TRBV25-1

CDR3: CASSYQGGGETQYF
DNA: TGTGCCAGCAGCTACCAGGGGGGCGGAGAGACCCAGTACTTC
D: .
J: TRBJ2-5
size: .
length: 14
V: TRBV7-2

CDR3: CASSLGTGGLGYTF
DNA: TGTGCCAGCAGCCTCGGGACAGGGGGCCTTGGCTACACCTTC
D: TRBD1
J: TRBJ1-2
size: .
length: 14
V: TRBV14

CDR3: CASSPRGGGTDTQYF
DNA: TGTGCCAGCTCCCCCCGAGGCGGGGGGACAGATACGCAGTATTTT
D: TRBD2
J: TRBJ2-3
size: .
length: 15
V: TRBV18

CDR3: CASSVGGSTDTQYF
DNA: TGCGCCAGCAGTGTGGGGGGATCCACAGATACGCAGTATTTT
D: .
J: TRBJ2-3
size: .
length: 14
V: TRBV5-1

CDR3: CASSRQGADTF
DNA: TGTGCCAGCAGCCGACAGGGGGCTGACACCTTC
D: TRBD1
J: TRBJ1-2
size: .
length: 11
V: TRBV2

CDR3: CASRDTAEYGYTF
DNA: TGTGCCAGCAGAGACACAGCGGAGTATGGCTACACCTTC
D: .
J: TRBJ1-2
size: .
length: 13
V: TRBV28

CDR3: CAISGEQARTELTSVGYEQYF
DNA: TGTGCCATCAGTGGTGAACAAGCTCGGACTGAGTTGACTAGCGTGGGCTACGAGCAGTACTTC
D: TRBD2
J: TRBJ2-7
size: .
length: 21
V: TRBV10-3

CDR3: CASSGAGTGGTEAFF
DNA: TGTGCCAGCAGCGGGGCGGGGACAGGGGGCACTGAAGCTTTCTTT
D: TRBD1
J: TRBJ1-1
size: .
length: 15
V: TRBV9

CDR3: CASSQGEDTGELFF
DNA: TGTGCCAGCAGCCAGGGGGAAGACACCGGGGAGCTGTTTTTT
D: TRBD1
J: TRBJ2-2
size: few
length: 14
V: TRBV6-4

CDR3: CASSPPGQGNEKLFF
DNA: TGTGCCAGCTCACCTCCGGGACAGGGAAATGAAAAACTGTTTTTT
D: TRBD1
J: TRBJ1-4
size: .
length: 15
V: TRBV18

CDR3: CAIPRDRDRIDYGYTF
DNA: TGTGCCATCCCGAGGGACAGGGATAGAATCGACTATGGCTACACCTTC
D: TRBD1
J: TRBJ1-2
size: .
length: 16
V: TRBV10-3